The entry that follows covers one TCR beta chain sequence. The antigen remains unidentified. These data come from a study of STAT5B mutations in CD4+ large granular lymphocyte leukemia. With 1 base clipped from V and 12 bases from J, the junction kept 5 bases outside the gene matches. CDR1 is SGHTA, CDR2 FQGNSA, per germline. There are 15 residues in the CDR3. Study conclusions and caveats: CD4-sorted patient repertoires seemed more clonal than healthy CD4+ repertoires. Compared with healthy controls (2/35), patient top clones favored TRBV06 (8/27).

The protocol was immunoSEQ multiplex PCR, while the TCRdb copy is restricted to in-frame clones and leaves out a portion. The table records roughly 46,000 clones, 65% to 85% of them present only once. Specimen: CD4+ T cells from blood buffy coats. The chain is built from TRBV7-2 and TRBJ2-1; 14 nucleotides line up with TRBD2. This clonotype originated in a human donor in good health. The CDR3 loop reads CASSLGLAGGYVQFF. As DNA, the CDR3 is TGTGCCAGCAGCTTAGGACTAGCGGGAGGGTATGTGCAGTTCTTC.